The rows below give T cell receptor beta chains drawn from one sample of a study of blood T cell repertoires in COVID-19. Repertoires were generated with immunoSEQ multiplex PCR, while TCRdb's copy carries only in-frame clones and drops some. This sample yields over 85,000 clones, of which around 86% are seen a single time; 3.5% to 4% belongs to the top ten. Sequencing was performed on peripheral blood. The origin of the receptors is a man aged 60 to 69 with acute or convalescent COVID-19. Both conserved end residues are trimmed from each CDR3. The size of a clone is reported for some rows only, either as once, few or many, or as a class for expanded clones.

size,V,length,J,CDR3
-,TRBV18,11,TRBJ1-4,ASTSDRGGKLF
-,TRBV5-1,16,TRBJ2-3,ASSWGTSGRASTDTQY
once,TRBV10-2,9,TRBJ2-3,ASSVTDTQY
once,TRBV10-1,15,TRBJ2-3,ASSPPGLAGPTDTQY
-,TRBV6-5,13,TRBJ2-7,ASSYSGLARWEQY
-,TRBV30,13,TRBJ2-7,AWRGWTGSSYEQY
-,TRBV2,14,TRBJ2-2,ASSDRQGGYTGELF
-,TRBV6-5,13,TRBJ1-2,ASSETGGTWYGYT
-,TRBV5-4,13,TRBJ2-7,ASSSMTQGRYEQY
-,TRBV5-8,13,TRBJ2-2,ASSSTVANTGELF
-,TRBV7-2,12,TRBJ2-2,ASKGVAGFGELF
few,TRBV14,12,TRBJ1-1,ASSQDLRGTEAF
-,TRBV24-1,14,TRBJ2-3,ATSDSRTFRTDTQY
-,TRBV5-5,14,TRBJ2-5,ASSLVGQGDQETQY
-,TRBV6-4,13,TRBJ2-3,ASSAQRGRGDTQY
few,TRBV6-1,12,TRBJ1-1,ASSEGQVGTEAF
once,TRBV5-1,12,TRBJ1-1,ASRPGNGATEAF
-,TRBV15,12,TRBJ2-3,ATSTGTSTDTQY
-,TRBV30,12,TRBJ2-1,AWSWTSGSNEQF
once,TRBV12-3/TRBV12-4,11,TRBJ1-5,ASSSQGWQPQH
-,TRBV5-1,13,TRBJ2-4,ASSLDGFSKNIQY
-,TRBV10-2,14,TRBJ2-4,ASSEWEGVAKNIQY
-,TRBV6-1,14,TRBJ1-6,ASSETWTVRNSPLH
few,TRBV4-3,11,TRBJ2-1,ASSQVPQAEQF
-,TRBV20-1,12,TRBJ2-1,SASSSGGANEQF
-,TRBV6-6,14,TRBJ2-3,ASTQGTSGGTDTQY
-,TRBV6-2/TRBV6-3,13,TRBJ2-7,ASSYLGQGSYEQY
-,TRBV5-4,13,TRBJ2-7,ASSPDRGHAYEQY
-,TRBV23-1,13,TRBJ2-7,ASSPRTSGNYEQY
-,TRBV7-2,14,TRBJ1-3,ASSFEGGRSGNTIY
once,TRBV19,14,TRBJ2-1,ASSIRPGWNRGEQF
-,TRBV3-1/TRBV3-2,11,TRBJ2-7,ASSQGQPYEQY
-,TRBV30,12,TRBJ1-3,AWGARGSGNTIY
-,TRBV3-1/TRBV3-2,13,TRBJ1-3,ASSQGHRSGNTIY
-,TRBV29-1,12,TRBJ2-7,SVEGLAGVGEQY
-,TRBV9,15,TRBJ2-2,ASSPVWVAGATGELF
-,TRBV5-8,15,TRBJ2-1,ASSPRTARVRGSEQF
once,TRBV10-3,13,TRBJ2-7,AISERAGGSYEQY
-,TRBV5-5,13,TRBJ1-6,ASSLPSGYTSPLH
-,TRBV6-5,12,TRBJ2-5,ASSYFGGAETQY
once,TRBV19,14,TRBJ2-7,ASSYPTSGGIYEQY
few,TRBV5-1,13,TRBJ2-2,ASSAQLDNTGELF
-,TRBV5-1,13,TRBJ1-5,ASSLGTGEGQPQH
few,TRBV5-1,10,TRBJ2-7,ASSLQGNEQY
-,TRBV15,15,TRBJ2-5,ATSRGGSSGRLETQY
-,TRBV7-9,11,TRBJ2-7,ASSADNSYEQY
once,TRBV5-6,16,TRBJ2-6,ASSYLDRGIPGANVLT
-,TRBV19,12,TRBJ1-2,ASSAPDPTGGYT
-,TRBV27,14,TRBJ2-7,ASSSFLATSPYEQY
few,TRBV3-1/TRBV3-2,13,TRBJ1-1,ASSARDRLNTEAF
-,TRBV30,9,TRBJ1-1,AWTPGIEAF
-,TRBV19,12,TRBJ1-2,ASSMGQGFDGYT
-,TRBV6-5,12,TRBJ1-2,ASSHLGEEPGYT
-,TRBV18,15,TRBJ2-1,ASSPVSGGSSYNEQF
once,TRBV7-2,12,TRBJ2-7,ASSPYRVSYEQY
-,TRBV6-4,12,TRBJ2-2,ASRGTGNTGELF
-,TRBV29-1,11,TRBJ2-5,SVPDRGGETQY